These T cell receptor beta chains were read from a single sample in a study of shared clonotypes between healthy human individuals. Method: immunoSEQ multiplex PCR; TCRdb's copy keeps in-frame clones and lacks some. The sample lists 800,000 or so clones, 90% to 98% occurring once. The sequencing input was naive CD8+ T cells sorted from blood. The receptors were sampled from a young man in good health. Each CDR3 is given with its conserved first and last residue. Each record gives: CDR3 DNA, CDR3 protein, V gene, D gene, J gene. A D gene is named only where the DNA matches it firmly.

TGTGCCAGCAGTTTCGCAGATGAAGCTTTCTTT	CASSFADEAFF	TRBV27	.	TRBJ1-1
TGTGCCAGCAGCTCCTACGGACGGACCCTGGCTGGCACAGATACGCAGTATTTT	CASSSYGRTLAGTDTQYF	TRBV5-6	.	TRBJ2-3
TGTGCCAGCAGCTCTAGACGGGACAGGGTATCCCACGAGCAGTACTTC	CASSSRRDRVSHEQYF	TRBV7-2	TRBD1	TRBJ2-7
TGTGCCAGCAGCTGGCCTATAATACGGGACAGGGGGCTTGCGGGGAACTACGAGCAGTACTTC	CASSWPIIRDRGLAGNYEQYF	TRBV7-8	TRBD1	TRBJ2-7
TGTGCCAGCAGGGCCCCCAGTGGCACAGATACGCAGTATTTT	CASRAPSGTDTQYF	TRBV28	.	TRBJ2-3
TGTGCCAGCAGTTTTACAGGGAATCAGCCCCAGCATTTT	CASSFTGNQPQHF	TRBV5-6	.	TRBJ1-5
TGTGCCACACGCCCGCACCGCGGGGGGGCTGGGGGGAATGAGCAGTTCTTC	CATRPHRGGAGGNEQFF	TRBV15	TRBD2	TRBJ2-1
TGCGCCAGCAGCCACGGACGGGGAAACGAGCAGTACTTC	CASSHGRGNEQYF	TRBV4-1	.	TRBJ2-7
TGTGCCAGCAGCTTAGTGACAGGTCGGGGCAATGAGCAGTTCTTC	CASSLVTGRGNEQFF	TRBV11-2	.	TRBJ2-1
TGTGCCACCAGCAGAGATAGTGGGATCGAGCAGTACTTC	CATSRDSGIEQYF	TRBV15	.	TRBJ2-7
TGTGCCAGCAGCTTGTCGGGGAACAATCAGCCCCAGCATTTT	CASSLSGNNQPQHF	TRBV7-9	.	TRBJ1-5
TGTGCCAGCCAAGGCCTCACAGATACGCAGTATTTT	CASQGLTDTQYF	TRBV27	.	TRBJ2-3
TGTGCCAGCAGGTCGACAGATTACGAGCAGTACTTC	CASRSTDYEQYF	TRBV6-6	.	TRBJ2-7
TGTGCTAGTGGTTTGGATTGGTTGCGGGACATCTCCTACGAGCAGTACTTC	CASGLDWLRDISYEQYF	TRBV12-5	.	TRBJ2-7
TGTGCTAGTGTGCTCGGGTTGGGCACTGAAGCTTTCTTT	CASVLGLGTEAFF	TRBV12-5	.	TRBJ1-1
TGTGCCAGCAGCTATTCAGGGGGCTATGGCTACACCTTC	CASSYSGGYGYTF	TRBV6-5	TRBD1	TRBJ1-2
TGTGCCAGCAGCTTTACGATTGGCGGGAAACATAGCACAGATACGCAGTATTTT	CASSFTIGGKHSTDTQYF	TRBV7-9	.	TRBJ2-3
TGTGCCAGCAGCTCAGATGTGGCAGAACGACCCTACGAGCAGTACTTC	CASSSDVAERPYEQYF	TRBV28	.	TRBJ2-7
TGTGCCAGCAACAGAGCGGGAGGGCCCACAGATACGCAGTATTTT	CASNRAGGPTDTQYF	TRBV27	TRBD2	TRBJ2-3
TGTGCCAGCAGCCCATATCCCCGGGACCCCGGCACCGGGGAGCTGTTTTTT	CASSPYPRDPGTGELFF	TRBV7-9	.	TRBJ2-2
TGTGCCAGCCTAGGACAGGGGATGACTACGCAGTATTTT	CASLGQGMTTQYF	TRBV28	TRBD1	TRBJ2-3
TGTGCCAGCAGCCCTACCGGGAGCACCGGTTCGAATGAGCAGTTCTTC	CASSPTGSTGSNEQFF	TRBV27	.	TRBJ2-1
TGTGCCAGCCCGCCATCAGACGGGACCGGGGAGCTGTTTTTT	CASPPSDGTGELFF	TRBV18	.	TRBJ2-2
TGCGCCAGCAGCTTGCAGGACAGGGGGTTCGCTGAAGCTTTCTTT	CASSLQDRGFAEAFF	TRBV5-1	TRBD1	TRBJ1-1
TGTGCCAGTGCCGGGACTAGTTACAGTGATGAGCAGTTCTTC	CASAGTSYSDEQFF	TRBV13	TRBD2	TRBJ2-1
TGCAGCGTGGCCGGGACAGGGATATCCCAAGGCGGCTACGAGCAGTACTTC	CSVAGTGISQGGYEQYF	TRBV29-1	TRBD1	TRBJ2-7
TGTGCCACCAGGCTACAGGGTGCGGCCACTGAAGCTTTCTTT	CATRLQGAATEAFF	TRBV15	.	TRBJ1-1
TGTGCCAGCAGTTACTTCAGCGGGAGAGAAAATGAGCAGTTCTTC	CASSYFSGRENEQFF	TRBV6-5	TRBD2	TRBJ2-1
TGTGCCAGCAGTTTAGCCTACGAGCAGTACTTC	CASSLAYEQYF	TRBV25-1	.	TRBJ2-7
TGTGCCAGCAGTGAGGACGCCCTGTACAATGAGCAGTTCTTC	CASSEDALYNEQFF	TRBV6-1	.	TRBJ2-1